This TCR beta chain emerged from a study of T cell repertoires in cytomegalovirus infection. Study-level information: Indications of both CMV infection and matching HLA type were provided by public TCR beta signatures. Study-wide results and limits: Dominant in the ex vivo response were TCR beta clonotypes restricted by HLA-C and specific for CMV.

This clonotype was detected a few times. Its antigen is not known. V dropped 0 bases and J dropped 4 bases, with 2 bases sitting between them. Germline assignment: CDR1 SGDLS and CDR2 YYNGEE. CDR3 length: 12 amino acids. Via MiXCR, TCRdb re-called the reads, giving one row per CDR3 protein. The table has 200,000 to 250,000 distinct CDR3 sequences, approximately 22% seen once. The chain is built from TRBV9 and TRBJ2-1, with D unclear. This receptor was identified in a human donor in good health (CMV status not recorded). Some clones in this sample may be carry-over from other donors' samples. The sample taken for sequencing was CD8+ T cells from PBMCs. CDR3 amino acids: CASSVVYNEQFF. Here the CDR3 DNA reads TGTGCCAGCAGCGTAGTGTACAATGAGCAGTTCTTC.